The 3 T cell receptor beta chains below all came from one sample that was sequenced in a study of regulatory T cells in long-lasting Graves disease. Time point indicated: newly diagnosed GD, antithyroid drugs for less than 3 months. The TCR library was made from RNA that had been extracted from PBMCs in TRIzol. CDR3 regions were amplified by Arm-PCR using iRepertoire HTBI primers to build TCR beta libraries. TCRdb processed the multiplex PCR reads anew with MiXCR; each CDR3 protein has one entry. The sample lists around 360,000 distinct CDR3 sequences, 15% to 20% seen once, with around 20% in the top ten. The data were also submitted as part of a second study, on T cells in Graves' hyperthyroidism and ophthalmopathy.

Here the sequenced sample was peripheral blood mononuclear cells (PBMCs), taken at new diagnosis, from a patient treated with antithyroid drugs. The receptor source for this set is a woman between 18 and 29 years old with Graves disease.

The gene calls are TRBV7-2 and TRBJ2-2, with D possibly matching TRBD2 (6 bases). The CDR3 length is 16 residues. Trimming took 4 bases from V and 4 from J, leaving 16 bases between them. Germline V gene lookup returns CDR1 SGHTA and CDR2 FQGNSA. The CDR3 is CASSSLRDWTTGELFF. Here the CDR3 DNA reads TGTGCCAGCAGCTCTTTACGGGACTGGACCACCGGGGAGCTGTTTTTT.

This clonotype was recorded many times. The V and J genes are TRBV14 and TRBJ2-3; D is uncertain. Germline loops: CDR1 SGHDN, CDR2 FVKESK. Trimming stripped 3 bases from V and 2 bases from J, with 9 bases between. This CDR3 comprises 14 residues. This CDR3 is CASSHLTTTDTQYF. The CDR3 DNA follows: TGTGCCAGCAGCCACTTGACGACCACAGATACGCAGTATTTT.

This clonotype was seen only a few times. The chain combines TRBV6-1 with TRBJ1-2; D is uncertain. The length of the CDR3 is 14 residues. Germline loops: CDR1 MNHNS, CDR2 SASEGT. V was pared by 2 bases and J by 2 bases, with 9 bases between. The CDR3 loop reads CASSERAANYGYTF. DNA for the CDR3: TGTGCCAGCAGTGAACGGGCGGCGAACTATGGCTACACCTTC.